This T cell receptor beta chain was retrieved from a study of blood T cell repertoires in COVID-19. Study-level background: Specimens from acute and convalescent COVID-19 originated in the United States, Italy and Spain.

Per germline, CDR1 SGDLS and CDR2 YYNGEE. The CDR3 runs to 12 residues. V was cut by 4 bases and J by 2 bases, with 3 bases left in between. The Seattle patients joined while their infection was active and were tracked longitudinally afterward. Here immunoSEQ multiplex PCR was the method, and the copy in TCRdb shows in-frame clones only, minus some. The data contain 330,000 or so clones, 80% to 90% of them singletons. This TCR derives from a man aged 25 to 40 with COVID-19, enrolled during active disease. The chain uses TRBV9 and TRBJ2-2; D is unclear. The sequenced sample consisted of peripheral blood. CDR3 sequence reads: CASSQNTGELFF. In DNA form, the CDR3 reads TGTGCCAGCAGCCAAAACACCGGGGAGCTGTTTTTT. The variable domain in full, completed from reference TRBV9 and TRBJ2-2, reads DSGVTQTPKHLITATGQRVTLRCSPRSGDLSVYWYQQSLDQGLQFLIQYYNGEERAKGNILERFSAQQFPDLHSELNLSSLELGDSALYFCASSQNTGELFFGEGSRLTVL.